One and the same sample provided the 14 T cell receptor beta chains below, sequenced in a study of T cells after yellow fever vaccination. TCRdb reprocessed the 5' RACE reads with MiXCR, giving one entry per CDR3 protein. The data contain 450,000 to 600,000 distinct CDR3 sequences, roughly 14% of them singletons. Specimen: PBMCs, collected on the day of the yellow fever booster vaccination. These receptor sequences come from a man aged 25 to 40 who received the YFV17D yellow fever vaccine.

The CDR3 protein is CASLGLAAGEQYF. Written as DNA, the CDR3 is TGTGCCAGCTTGGGACTAGCGGCCGGCGAGCAGTACTTC. The rearrangement links TRBV7-2 to TRBJ2-7; 11 bases agree with TRBD2. The V gene's germline CDR1 is SGHTA and CDR2 FQGNSA. The CDR3 is 13 residues long. V dropped 8 bases and J dropped 6; count of bases not matched to a gene: 6.

The chain is built from TRBV19 and TRBJ1-1, with D possibly matching TRBD1 (5 bases). CDR1 and CDR2 (germline): LNHDA, SQIVND (reference sequence). The CDR3 runs to 13 residues. Trimming pared 4 bases from V and 3 bases from J, leaving 9 bases between. CDR3 region: CASSTETDTEAFF. CDR3 nucleotide sequence: TGTGCCAGTAGTACCGAGACAGACACTGAAGCTTTCTTT.

In its sample, this clonotype was seen a few times. This rearrangement joins TRBV29-1 to TRBJ2-2, with D tentatively TRBD2 (6 bases). CDR1 and CDR2 from the germline V gene are SQVTM and ANQGSEA. V was cut by 4 bases and J by 5 bases, with 8 bases left in between. There are 12 residues in the CDR3. CDR3 sequence: CSVVSGTGELFF. As DNA, the CDR3 is TGCAGCGTTGTTAGCGGTACCGGGGAGCTGTTTTTT.

The rearrangement links TRBV7-3 to TRBJ2-1; 11 positions match TRBD2. CDR1 is SGHTA and CDR2 is FQGTGA in the germline V gene. This CDR3 contains 17 residues. The V segment lost 6 bases and the J segment 4 bases; nucleotides outside the gene matches: 11. CDR3 coding DNA: TGTGCCAGCAGTTCAGACATAGCGGGAGGGATATACAATGAGCAGTTCTTC. Its protein product is CASSSDIAGGIYNEQFF.

This clonotype was seen a handful of times. The genes are TRBV25-1 and TRBJ2-7; D remains ambiguous. Germline values: CDR1 MGHDK, CDR2 SYGVNS. The CDR3 contains 13 residues. Deletions cut 7 bases from V and 6 bases from J, with 16 bases between. The CDR3 DNA follows: TGTGCCAGCACTAGTCCCATGTCTTCCGAGCAGTACTTC. It is translated as CASTSPMSSEQYF.

This clonotype was picked up a small number of times. CDR3 sequence reads: CASSQDGRGREKLFF. The CDR3 coding sequence is TGCGCCAGCAGCCAAGATGGAAGGGGCCGTGAAAAACTGTTTTTT. The chain employs TRBV4-3 and TRBJ1-4; weak D call: TRBD1 (5 bases). Trimming took off 0 bases at V and 7 bases at J, with 12 bases between the two ends. The CDR3 length is 15 residues. Germline loops: CDR1 LGHNA, CDR2 YSLEER.

The chain uses TRBV29-1 and TRBJ1-2, with 7 positions matching TRBD1. The junction had 6 bases not matched to a gene; V was cut back by 6 bases and J by 2 bases. The CDR3 has 13 residues. Germline V gene sequence: CDR1 SQVTM, CDR2 ANQGSEA. The CDR3 DNA is TGCAGCGTCCAAGGGGGCGGGAACTATGGCTACACCTTC. This gives the protein CSVQGGGNYGYTF.

The chain uses TRBV11-1 and TRBJ2-5; no definite D call. There are 14 residues in the CDR3. Germline V gene sequence: CDR1 SGHAT, CDR2 FQDESV (reference sequence). V lost 2 bases to trimming and J lost 2 bases, with 9 bases between them. CDR3 protein: CASSLITEQETQYF. The CDR3 DNA follows: TGTGCCAGCAGCTTAATTACAGAACAAGAGACCCAGTACTTC.

The chain uses TRBV7-9 and TRBJ2-5; D is perhaps TRBD2 (6 bases). Germline V gene lookup returns CDR1 SEHNR and CDR2 FQNEAQ (reference sequence). Trimming shortened V by 4 bases and J by 0 bases, and 9 bases separated the two germline ends. The CDR3 is 14 amino acids. In DNA, the CDR3 is TGTGCCAGCAGCTCCCGGGAGTACCAAGAGACCCAGTACTTC. It encodes CASSSREYQETQYF.

This clonotype was seen a handful of times. The chain joins TRBV11-1 to TRBJ2-1, with 7 positions matching TRBD1. V lost 5 bases to trimming and J lost 10 bases; unmatched junction nucleotides: 23. This CDR3 contains 18 residues. CDR1 and CDR2 (germline): SGHAT, FQDESV (reference sequence). The CDR3 is CASSPKYRLRDSRWEQFF. The CDR3 DNA reads as TGTGCCAGCAGCCCAAAATACCGACTCCGGGACAGCAGATGGGAGCAGTTCTTC.

V is TRBV30 and J is TRBJ2-2; TRBD1 or TRBD2 may be the D gene (5 bases each). The CDR3 is made up of 16 amino acids. CDR1 and CDR2 from the germline V gene are GTSNPN and SVGIG (reference sequence). V was cut by 6 bases and J by 4 bases, with 21 bases left in between. The CDR3 protein is CACPPPRGGPTGELFF. DNA for the CDR3: TGTGCCTGCCCCCCCCCTCGGGGCGGCCCCACCGGGGAGCTGTTTTTT.

This chain uses TRBV20-1 with TRBJ1-5, with 7 bases fitting TRBD1. The CDR3 covers 14 residues. Germline V gives CDR1 DFQATT, CDR2 SNEGSKA (reference sequence). V was pared by 4 bases and J by 0 bases, with 3 bases of the junction left unmatched. CDR3 protein: CSANRGYSNQPQHF. The CDR3 nucleotides are TGCAGTGCTAACAGGGGATATAGCAATCAGCCCCAGCATTTT.

This clonotype was found a few times. V gene TRBV15 combines with J gene TRBJ2-2; TRBD2 matches at 9 bases. Germline CDR1 reads LNHNV; CDR2 reads YYDKDF (reference sequence). V shed 3 bases and J 4 bases; nucleotides not matched to a gene: 3. CDR3 length: 15 amino acids. The CDR3 region is CATSSPTSGTGELFF. Here the CDR3 DNA reads TGTGCCACCAGCAGCCCGACTAGCGGCACCGGGGAGCTGTTTTTT.

This chain uses TRBV30 with TRBJ2-1; the D is unclear. This CDR3 spans 14 amino acids. Per germline, CDR1 GTSNPN and CDR2 SVGIG (reference sequence). Trimming stripped 3 bases from V and 2 bases from J, with 11 bases between. The CDR3 region has the DNA TGTGCCTGGAGCCCGCTAAGAGCCTACAATGAGCAGTTCTTC. Its translation: CAWSPLRAYNEQFF.